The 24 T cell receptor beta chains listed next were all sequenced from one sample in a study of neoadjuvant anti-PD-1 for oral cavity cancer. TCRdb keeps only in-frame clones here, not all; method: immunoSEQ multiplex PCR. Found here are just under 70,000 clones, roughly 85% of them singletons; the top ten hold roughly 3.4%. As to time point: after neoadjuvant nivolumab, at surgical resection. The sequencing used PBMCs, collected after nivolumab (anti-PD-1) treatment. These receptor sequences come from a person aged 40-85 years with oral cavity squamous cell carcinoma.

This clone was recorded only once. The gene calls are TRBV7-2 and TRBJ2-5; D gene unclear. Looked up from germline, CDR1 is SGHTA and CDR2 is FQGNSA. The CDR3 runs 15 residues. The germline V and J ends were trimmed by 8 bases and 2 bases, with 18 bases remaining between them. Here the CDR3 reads CASGLSPPRQETQYF. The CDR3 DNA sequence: TGTGCCAGCGGCCTATCCCCCCCTAGACAAGAGACCCAGTACTTC.

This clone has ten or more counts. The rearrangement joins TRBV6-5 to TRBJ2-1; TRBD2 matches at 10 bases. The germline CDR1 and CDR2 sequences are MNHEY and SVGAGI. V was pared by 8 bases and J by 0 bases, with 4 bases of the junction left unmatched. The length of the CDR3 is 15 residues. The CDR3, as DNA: TGTGCCAGCGCTATAGCGGGAGGCTCCTACAATGAGCAGTTCTTC. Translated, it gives CASAIAGGSYNEQFF.

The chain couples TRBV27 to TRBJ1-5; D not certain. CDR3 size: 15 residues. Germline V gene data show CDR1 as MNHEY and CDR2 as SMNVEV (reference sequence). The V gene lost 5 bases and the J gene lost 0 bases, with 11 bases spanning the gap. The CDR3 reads CASSPWTDSNQPQHF. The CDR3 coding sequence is TGTGCCAGCAGTCCCTGGACCGATAGCAATCAGCCCCAGCATTTT.

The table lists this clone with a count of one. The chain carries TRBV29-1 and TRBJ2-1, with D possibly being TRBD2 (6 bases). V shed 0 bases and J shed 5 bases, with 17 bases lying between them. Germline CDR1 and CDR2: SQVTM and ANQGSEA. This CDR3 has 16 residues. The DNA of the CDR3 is TGCAGCGTTGAAGAGGCGGGACGGCGTTTTGACAATGAGCAGTTCTTC. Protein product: CSVEEAGRRFDNEQFF.

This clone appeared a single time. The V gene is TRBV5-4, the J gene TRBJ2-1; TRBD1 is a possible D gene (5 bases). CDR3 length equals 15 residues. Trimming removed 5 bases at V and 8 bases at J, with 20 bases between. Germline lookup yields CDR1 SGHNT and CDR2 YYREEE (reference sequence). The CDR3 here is CASRDQGWSVDEQFF. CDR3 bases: TGTGCCAGCAGGGACCAGGGTTGGTCTGTAGATGAGCAGTTCTTC.

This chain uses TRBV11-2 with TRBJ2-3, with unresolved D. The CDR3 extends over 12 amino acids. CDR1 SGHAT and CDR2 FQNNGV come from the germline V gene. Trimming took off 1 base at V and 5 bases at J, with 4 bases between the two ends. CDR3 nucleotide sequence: TGTGCCAGCAGCTTAGTCGAAGATACGCAGTATTTT. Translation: CASSLVEDTQYF.

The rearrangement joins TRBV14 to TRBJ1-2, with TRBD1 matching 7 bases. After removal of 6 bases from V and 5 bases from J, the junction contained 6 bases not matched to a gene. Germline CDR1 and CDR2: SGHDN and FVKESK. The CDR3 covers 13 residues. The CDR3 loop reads CASRPDREYGYTF. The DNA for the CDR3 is TGTGCCAGCAGACCAGACAGGGAGTATGGCTACACCTTC.

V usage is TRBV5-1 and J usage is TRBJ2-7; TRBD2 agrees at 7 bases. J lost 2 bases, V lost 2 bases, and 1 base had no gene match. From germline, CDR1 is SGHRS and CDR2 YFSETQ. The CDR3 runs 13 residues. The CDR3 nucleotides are TGCGCCAGCAGCTTAGCGGGAACCTACGAGCAGTACTTC. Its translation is CASSLAGTYEQYF. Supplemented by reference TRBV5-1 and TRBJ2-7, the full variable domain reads KAGVTQTPRYLIKTRGQQVTLSCSPISGHRSVSWYQQTPGQGLQFLFEYFSETQRNKGNFPGRFSGRQFSNSRSEMNVSTLELGDSALYLCASSLAGTYEQYFGPGTRLTVT.

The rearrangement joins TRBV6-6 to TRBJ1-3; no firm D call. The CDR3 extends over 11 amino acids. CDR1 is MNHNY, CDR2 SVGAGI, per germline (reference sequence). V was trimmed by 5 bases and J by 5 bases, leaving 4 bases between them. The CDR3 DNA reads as TGTGCCAGCAGTGGGAGAAACACCATATATTTT. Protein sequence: CASSGRNTIYF.

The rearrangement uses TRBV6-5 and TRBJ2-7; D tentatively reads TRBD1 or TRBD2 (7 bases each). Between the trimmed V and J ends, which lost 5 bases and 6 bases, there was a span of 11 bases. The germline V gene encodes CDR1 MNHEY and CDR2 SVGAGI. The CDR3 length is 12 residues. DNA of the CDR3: TGTGCCAGCAGTAGCAGGGGGGGCGAGCAGTACTTC. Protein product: CASSSRGGEQYF.

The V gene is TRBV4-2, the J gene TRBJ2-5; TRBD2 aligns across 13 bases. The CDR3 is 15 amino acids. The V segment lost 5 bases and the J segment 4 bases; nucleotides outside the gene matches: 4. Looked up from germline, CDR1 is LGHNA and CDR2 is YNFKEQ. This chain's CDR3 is CASSSRLAGGETQYF. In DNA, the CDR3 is TGTGCCAGCAGCTCTAGACTAGCGGGAGGAGAGACCCAGTACTTC.

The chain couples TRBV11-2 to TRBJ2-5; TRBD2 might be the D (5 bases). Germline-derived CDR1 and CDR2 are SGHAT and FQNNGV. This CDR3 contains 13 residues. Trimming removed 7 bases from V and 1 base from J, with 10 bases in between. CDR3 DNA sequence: TGTGCCAGCACCGAGGGTCCCCAAGAGACCCAGTACTTC. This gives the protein CASTEGPQETQYF.

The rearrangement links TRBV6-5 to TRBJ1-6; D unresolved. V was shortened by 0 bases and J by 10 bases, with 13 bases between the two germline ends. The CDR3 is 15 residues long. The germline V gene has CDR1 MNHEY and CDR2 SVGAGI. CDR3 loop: CASSYSTGLRSPLHF. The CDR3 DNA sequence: TGTGCCAGCAGTTACTCGACTGGGCTCAGATCACCCCTCCACTTT.

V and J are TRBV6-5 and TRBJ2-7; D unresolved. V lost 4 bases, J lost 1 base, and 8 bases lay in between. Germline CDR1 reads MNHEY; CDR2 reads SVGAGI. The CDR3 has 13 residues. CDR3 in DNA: TGTGCCAGCAGTTCCCAGGTTTCCTACGAGCAGTACTTC. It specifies CASSSQVSYEQYF.

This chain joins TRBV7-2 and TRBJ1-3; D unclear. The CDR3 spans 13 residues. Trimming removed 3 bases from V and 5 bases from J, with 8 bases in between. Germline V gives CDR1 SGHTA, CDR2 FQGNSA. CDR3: CASSFPDRNTIYF. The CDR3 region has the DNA TGTGCCAGCAGCTTCCCAGATCGAAACACCATATATTTT.

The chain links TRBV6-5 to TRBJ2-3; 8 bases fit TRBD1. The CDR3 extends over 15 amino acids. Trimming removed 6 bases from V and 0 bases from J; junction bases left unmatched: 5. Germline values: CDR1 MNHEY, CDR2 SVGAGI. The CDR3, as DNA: TGTGCCAGCAGGCAACAGGGGGTTAGCACAGATACGCAGTATTTT. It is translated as CASRQQGVSTDTQYF.

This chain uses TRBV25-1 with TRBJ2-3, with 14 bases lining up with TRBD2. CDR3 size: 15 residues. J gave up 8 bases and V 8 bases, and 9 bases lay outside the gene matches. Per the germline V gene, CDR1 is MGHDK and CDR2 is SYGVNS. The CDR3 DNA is TGTGCCAGCGGAGCCGGGACTAGCGGGAGTGTTACGCAGTATTTT. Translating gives CASGAGTSGSVTQYF.

In DNA, the CDR3 is TGTGCCTGGAGTACCCGGGTGACTGAAGCTTTCTTT. It yields the protein CAWSTRVTEAFF. The chain links TRBV30 to TRBJ1-1; D not resolved. The V gene's germline CDR1 is GTSNPN and CDR2 SVGIG (reference sequence). The CDR3 is 12 residues long. The germline V and J ends were trimmed by 2 bases and 5 bases, with 9 bases remaining between them.

In nucleotides, the CDR3 is TGCGCCAGCAGCTTGGAAGGAGGAAGGGGCAAGACTGAAGCTTTCTTT. Protein sequence: CASSLEGGRGKTEAFF. The chain has TRBV5-1 and TRBJ1-1; D is perhaps TRBD1 (5 bases). CDR1 and CDR2 from the germline V gene are SGHRS and YFSETQ. The length of the CDR3 is 16 residues. Trimming left V 0 bases short and J 5 bases short, with 17 bases between.

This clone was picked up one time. CDR3 loop: CASSVGTSSGNTIYF. The CDR3 DNA reads as TGTGCCAGCAGCGTAGGCACCAGCTCTGGAAACACCATATATTTT. The chain is built from TRBV9 and TRBJ1-3, with D uncertain. The V end lost 0 bases, the J end lost 0 bases, and 7 bases lay between the germline ends. This CDR3 comprises 15 residues. In germline, CDR1 is SGDLS, CDR2 YYNGEE.

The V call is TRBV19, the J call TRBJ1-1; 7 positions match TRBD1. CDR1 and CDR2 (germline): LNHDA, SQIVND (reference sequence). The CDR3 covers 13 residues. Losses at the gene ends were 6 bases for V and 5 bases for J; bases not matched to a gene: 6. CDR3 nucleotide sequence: TGTGCCAGTAGGGGTTACAGGGGAACTGAAGCTTTCTTT. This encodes CASRGYRGTEAFF.

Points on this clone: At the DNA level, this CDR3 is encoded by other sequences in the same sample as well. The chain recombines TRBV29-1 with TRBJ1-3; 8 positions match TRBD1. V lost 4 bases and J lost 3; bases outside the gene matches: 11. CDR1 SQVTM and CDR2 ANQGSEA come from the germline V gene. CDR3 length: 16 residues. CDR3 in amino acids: CSVAASGGYNGNTIYF. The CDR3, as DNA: TGCAGCGTTGCGGCGTCAGGGGGCTATAATGGAAACACCATATATTTT.

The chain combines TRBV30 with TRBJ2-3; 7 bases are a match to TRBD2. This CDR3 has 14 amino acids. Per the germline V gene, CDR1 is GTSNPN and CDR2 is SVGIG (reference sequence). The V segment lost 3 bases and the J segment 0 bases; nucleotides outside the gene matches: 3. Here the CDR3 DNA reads TGTGCCTGGAGAGGACTAGGGAGCACAGATACGCAGTATTTT. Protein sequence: CAWRGLGSTDTQYF.

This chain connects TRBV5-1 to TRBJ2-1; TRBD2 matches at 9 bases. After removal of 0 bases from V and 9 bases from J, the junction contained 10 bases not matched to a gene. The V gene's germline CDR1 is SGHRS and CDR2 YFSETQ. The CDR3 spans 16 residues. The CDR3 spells CASSLAGGRAEIEQFF. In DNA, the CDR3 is TGCGCCAGCAGCTTGGCCGGCGGGAGGGCCGAGATTGAGCAGTTCTTC.